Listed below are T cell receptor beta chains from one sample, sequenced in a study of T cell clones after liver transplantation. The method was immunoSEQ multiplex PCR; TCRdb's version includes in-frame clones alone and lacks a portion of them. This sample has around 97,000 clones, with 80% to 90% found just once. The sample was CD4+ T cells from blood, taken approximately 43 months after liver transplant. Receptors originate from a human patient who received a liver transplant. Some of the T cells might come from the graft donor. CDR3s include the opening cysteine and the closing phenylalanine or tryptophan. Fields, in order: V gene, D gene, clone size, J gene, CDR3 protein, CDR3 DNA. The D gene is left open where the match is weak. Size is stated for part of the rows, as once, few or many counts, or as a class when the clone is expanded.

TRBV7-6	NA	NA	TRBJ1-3	CASSLSRGSSGNTIYF	TGTGCCAGCAGCTTATCGCGGGGATCATCTGGAAACACCATATATTTT
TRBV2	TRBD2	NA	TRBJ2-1	CASSQTSGAGNEQFF	TGTGCCAGCAGTCAGACTAGCGGGGCCGGCAATGAGCAGTTCTTC
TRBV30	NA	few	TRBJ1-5	CAWSGGDNQPQHF	TGTGCCTGGAGTGGAGGGGACAATCAGCCCCAGCATTTT
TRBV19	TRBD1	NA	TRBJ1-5	CASSTSVTNRGQPQHF	TGTGCCAGTAGTACCTCGGTTACGAACAGGGGGCAGCCCCAGCATTTT
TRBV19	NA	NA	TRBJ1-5	CASSLTGYNQPQHF	TGTGCCAGTAGTTTAACAGGGTACAATCAGCCCCAGCATTTT
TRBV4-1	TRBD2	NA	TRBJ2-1	CASSQAFSSGGRYNEQFF	TGCGCCAGCAGCCAAGCGTTCTCCAGCGGGGGGAGATACAATGAGCAGTTCTTC
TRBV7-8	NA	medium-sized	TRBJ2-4	CASSRLEAKNIQYF	TGTGCCAGCTCCCGACTAGAAGCCAAAAACATTCAGTACTTC
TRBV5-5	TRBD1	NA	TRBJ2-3	CASSRQGTPDTQYF	TGTGCCAGCAGTCGACAGGGGACCCCAGATACGCAGTATTTT
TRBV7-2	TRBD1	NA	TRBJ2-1	CASSLGDRIRQSEQFF	TGTGCCAGCAGCTTAGGGGACAGGATTCGCCAATCTGAGCAGTTCTTC
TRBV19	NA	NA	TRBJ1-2	CASTPGGGNYGYTF	TGTGCCAGTACCCCGGGGGGAGGCAACTATGGCTACACCTTC
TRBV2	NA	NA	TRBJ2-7	CASIPKDSRSYEQYF	TGTGCCAGCATCCCAAAGGACAGCAGGTCCTACGAGCAGTACTTC
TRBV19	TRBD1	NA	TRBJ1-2	CASKTGDYGYTF	TGTGCCAGTAAGACAGGGGACTATGGCTACACCTTC
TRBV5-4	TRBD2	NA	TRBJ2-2	CASSLTSVTGELFF	TGTGCCAGCAGCTTGACTAGCGTGACCGGGGAGCTGTTTTTT
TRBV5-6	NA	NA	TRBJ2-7	CASSFSDISYEQYF	TGTGCCAGCAGTTTTAGTGACATATCCTACGAGCAGTACTTC
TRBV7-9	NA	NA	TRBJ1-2	CASSLEVNYGYTF	TGTGCCAGCAGCTTAGAGGTTAACTATGGCTACACCTTC
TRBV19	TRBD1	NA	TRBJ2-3	CASSIKGAPTDTQYF	TGTGCCAGTAGTATTAAGGGGGCCCCCACAGATACGCAGTATTTT
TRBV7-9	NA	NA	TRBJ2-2	CASSHGPIIPGELFF	TGTGCCAGCAGTCACGGACCTATAATCCCCGGGGAGCTGTTTTTT
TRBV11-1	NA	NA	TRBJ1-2	CASSRRGETYGYTF	TGTGCCAGCAGCCGCCGCGGGGAGACCTATGGCTACACCTTC
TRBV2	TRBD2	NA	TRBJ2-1	CASSEWTTITGGEQFF	TGTGCCAGCAGTGAATGGACTACCATAACGGGGGGTGAGCAGTTCTTC
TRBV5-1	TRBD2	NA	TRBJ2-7	CASSKGTSGGPGEQYF	TGCGCCAGCAGCAAGGGGACTAGCGGGGGCCCAGGCGAGCAGTACTTC
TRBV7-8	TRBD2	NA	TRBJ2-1	CASSQLAGGPLYNEQFF	TGTGCCAGCAGCCAACTAGCGGGCGGTCCTCTCTACAATGAGCAGTTCTTC
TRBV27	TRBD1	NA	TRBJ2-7	CASSFRYRGPRPEQYF	TGTGCCAGCAGTTTCAGATACAGGGGGCCTCGACCCGAGCAGTACTTC